Each of the 27 T cell receptor beta chains below was sequenced from the same sample in a study of identical twins. In TCRdb, the 5' RACE reads were re-called with MiXCR into one record per CDR3 protein. The sample holds fewer than 650,000 distinct CDR3 sequences, just over 7% seen once. This sample also belongs to another study, concerning yellow fever vaccine responses in identical twins.

What was sequenced was PBMCs. These receptors all stem from a woman aged 18-35 years in good health.

This clonotype occurred many times. CDR3 protein: CASSVVPAGATDTQYF. In DNA, the CDR3 is TGTGCCAGCAGCGTAGTTCCAGCGGGAGCGACAGATACGCAGTATTTT. V is TRBV9 and J is TRBJ2-3, with TRBD2 matching over 8 bases. The V segment lost 0 bases and the J segment 3 bases; nucleotides outside the gene matches: 6. Germline values: CDR1 SGDLS, CDR2 YYNGEE. This CDR3 has 16 residues.

This clonotype appeared many times. This chain connects TRBV10-3 to TRBJ1-2; D gene uncertain. Germline lookup yields CDR1 ENHRY and CDR2 SYGVKD. CDR3 size: 13 residues. V shed 3 bases and J shed 3 bases, with 8 bases lying between them. CDR3 amino acids: CAISERWDYGYTF. CDR3 DNA: TGTGCCATCAGTGAAAGGTGGGACTATGGCTACACCTTC.

The rearrangement uses TRBV10-1 and TRBJ2-3; 15 bases match TRBD2. Germline trimming cut 8 bases from V and 2 bases from J; bases unmatched to any gene: 5. This CDR3 spans 16 amino acids. Germline CDR1 WNHNN, CDR2 SYGVQD (reference sequence). The CDR3 DNA reads TGCGCCAGCGGGGGGACTAGCGGGGGGATCACAGATACGCAGTATTTT. It specifies CASGGTSGGITDTQYF.

The chain joins TRBV2 to TRBJ2-1, with 8 positions matching TRBD1. This CDR3 spans 12 amino acids. Per the germline V gene, CDR1 is SNHLY and CDR2 is FYNNEI. With 7 bases clipped from V and 9 bases from J, the junction kept 5 bases outside the gene matches. This chain's CDR3 is CASTGQEFEQFF. CDR3 sequence (DNA): TGTGCCAGCACGGGACAGGAGTTTGAGCAGTTCTTC.

This chain uses TRBV5-1 with TRBJ2-1; weak D call: TRBD1 (5 bases). Germline values: CDR1 SGHRS, CDR2 YFSETQ. This CDR3 region has 17 residues. Trimming took 0 bases from V and 0 from J, leaving 13 bases between them. CDR3 in DNA: TGCGCCAGCAGCTTGGAAGGTGACAGCAGCTCCTACAATGAGCAGTTCTTC. Its protein product is CASSLEGDSSSYNEQFF. Together with reference TRBV5-1 and TRBJ2-1, the CDR3 gives the full variable domain: KAGVTQTPRYLIKTRGQQVTLSCSPISGHRSVSWYQQTPGQGLQFLFEYFSETQRNKGNFPGRFSGRQFSNSRSEMNVSTLELGDSALYLCASSLEGDSSSYNEQFFGPGTRLTVL.

There are a few counts of this clonotype. The chain's CDR3 is CASSLTGTGIETQYF. The CDR3 DNA is TGTGCCAGCAGTCTCACGGGGACAGGGATAGAGACCCAGTACTTC. The chain is built from TRBV28 and TRBJ2-5, with 9 bases identical to TRBD1. The length of the CDR3 is 15 residues. Trimming removed 5 bases from V and 4 bases from J; junction bases left unmatched: 8. CDR1 is MDHEN, CDR2 SYDVKM, per germline.

This clonotype has at least ten counts. The genes are TRBV9 and TRBJ2-2; D uncertain. Germline V gene sequence: CDR1 SGDLS, CDR2 YYNGEE. V lost 0 bases, J lost 3 bases, and 9 bases lay in between. The CDR3 runs 15 residues. CDR3 region: CASSVAGGYTGELFF. CDR3 coding DNA: TGTGCCAGCAGCGTAGCCGGTGGGTACACCGGGGAGCTGTTTTTT.

J is TRBJ2-3 and V is TRBV27, with TRBD2 matching over 7 bases. This CDR3 has 14 amino acids. Germline assignment: CDR1 MNHEY and CDR2 SMNVEV (reference sequence). Trimming took 6 bases from V and 3 from J; bases not matched to a gene: 6. This CDR3 is CASRGGRRTDTQYF. Written as DNA, the CDR3 is TGTGCCAGCAGGGGCGGGAGAAGAACAGATACGCAGTATTTT.

This clonotype was detected only a few times. V gene TRBV3-1 combines with J gene TRBJ2-2; 10 bases match TRBD2. The CDR3 has 17 amino acids. Per the germline V gene, CDR1 is LGHDT and CDR2 is YNNKEL (reference sequence). Trimming took 2 bases from V and 1 from J; bases not matched to a gene: 4. CDR3 sequence (DNA): TGTGCCAGCAGCCAAAAAGGACTAGCGGAGAACACCGGGGAGCTGTTTTTT. Translating it yields CASSQKGLAENTGELFF.

In its sample, this clonotype was seen many times. As DNA, the CDR3 is TGTGCCAGCAGCTCGTTAAACATTCAGTACTTC. Its protein product is CASSSLNIQYF. V is TRBV7-2 and J is TRBJ2-4; D call uncertain. V was trimmed by 4 bases and J by 6 bases, leaving 4 bases between them. Germline V gives CDR1 SGHTA, CDR2 FQGNSA. The CDR3 covers 11 residues.

This clonotype occurred many times. This chain uses TRBV12-3 or TRBV12-4 with TRBJ2-1; D gene uncertain. V was trimmed by 2 bases and J by 5 bases, leaving 10 bases between them. The CDR3 has 14 amino acids. The CDR3 bases are TGTGCCAGCAGTTTACCACCAAGGGACAATGAGCAGTTCTTC. As protein: CASSLPPRDNEQFF.

V usage is TRBV5-1 and J usage is TRBJ2-7; TRBD2 matches 7 bases. V shed 6 bases, J shed 0 bases, and the junction held 12 bases outside the gene matches. The CDR3 spans 16 residues. Germline loops: CDR1 SGHRS, CDR2 YFSETQ. CDR3 sequence (DNA): TGCGCCAGCACACATCTACCGGGAGGTGCCTCCTACGAGCAGTACTTC. This codes for CASTHLPGGASYEQYF.

This clonotype was found many times. The chain employs TRBV12-3 or TRBV12-4 and TRBJ1-2; weak D call: TRBD1 (6 bases). There are 16 residues in the CDR3. The germline V and J ends were trimmed by 4 bases and 8 bases, with 23 bases remaining between them. The CDR3 coding sequence is TGTGCCAGCAGTTCTCCCCCCTGGACAGTGGGAGGAGGCTACACCTTC. Translating gives CASSSPPWTVGGGYTF.

CDR3 amino acids: CASSTGGVGYTF. Written as DNA, the CDR3 is TGTGCCAGTAGTACAGGGGGTGTCGGCTACACCTTC. The V gene is TRBV19, the J gene TRBJ1-2; TRBD1 agrees at 7 bases. The germline V gene has CDR1 LNHDA and CDR2 SQIVND (reference sequence). The trim removed 4 bases at V and 8 bases at J, leaving 4 bases unmatched. This CDR3 contains 12 residues.

This clonotype was seen many times. The rearrangement uses TRBV6-5 and TRBJ2-7, with D maybe TRBD1 (6 bases). Germline V CDR1 and CDR2: MNHEY, SVGAGI. V lost 2 bases and J 4 bases, leaving 24 bases between the germline ends. The CDR3 has 18 residues. Here the CDR3 reads CASSYNRQVRLGYYEQYF. The CDR3, as DNA: TGTGCCAGCAGTTACAACCGACAGGTCCGGCTTGGCTATTACGAGCAGTACTTC.

In this sample, this clonotype turned up a few times. The rearrangement joins TRBV6-1 to TRBJ2-3; 12 nucleotides align to TRBD2. The J segment lost 5 bases and the V segment lost 3 bases, leaving 18 bases of the junction unmatched. The V gene's germline CDR1 is MNHNS and CDR2 SASEGT. The CDR3 spans 20 residues. CDR3 coding DNA: TGTGCCAGCAGTGATTTGGCGGGACTAGCGGGCGCCGTTGCTCAAGATACGCAGTATTTT. Translated, it gives CASSDLAGLAGAVAQDTQYF.

Many counts were recorded for this clonotype. The chain uses TRBV3-1 and TRBJ1-5; D remains ambiguous. V lost 2 bases and J lost 2, with 7 bases in between. The CDR3 sequence is 14 residues long. Looked up from germline, CDR1 is LGHDT and CDR2 is YNNKEL (reference sequence). This CDR3 is CASSQNQGNQPQHF. Written as DNA, the CDR3 is TGTGCCAGCAGCCAAAACCAGGGCAATCAGCCCCAGCATTTT.

This clonotype was observed a handful of times. The rearrangement links TRBV20-1 to TRBJ2-1; D tentatively fits TRBD1 or TRBD2 (5 bases each). The CDR3 is 14 amino acids. Trimming removed 2 bases at V and 4 bases at J, with 12 bases between. Germline loops: CDR1 DFQATT, CDR2 SNEGSKA (reference sequence). The chain's CDR3 is CSARPGTLYNEQFF. CDR3 bases: TGCAGTGCTAGACCCGGGACCCTATACAATGAGCAGTTCTTC.

The chain is built from TRBV6-1 and TRBJ2-2, with 11 nucleotides matching TRBD2. V dropped 6 bases and J dropped 4; count of bases not matched to a gene: 7. The CDR3 is made up of 16 amino acids. Germline lookup yields CDR1 MNHNS and CDR2 SASEGT. This chain's CDR3 is CASRLLGTSGTGELFF. The DNA of the CDR3 is TGTGCCAGCAGGCTACTTGGGACTAGCGGCACCGGGGAGCTGTTTTTT.

J is TRBJ2-7 and V is TRBV28; D unclear. V was clipped by 1 base and J by 6 bases, with 7 bases between them. Germline values: CDR1 MDHEN, CDR2 SYDVKM. The CDR3 length is 12 residues. Here the CDR3 reads CASSLSLGEQYV. CDR3 nucleotides: TGTGCCAGCAGTTTATCCCTTGGCGAGCAGTACGTC.

This clonotype has just a few counts. J is TRBJ1-4 and V is TRBV7-3; 9 nucleotides match TRBD1. V shed 4 bases, J shed 8 bases, and the junction held 8 bases outside the gene matches. The CDR3 is 15 amino acids. Germline V gene sequence: CDR1 SGHTA, CDR2 FQGTGA. In DNA form, the CDR3 reads TGTGCCAGCAGCTCAACAGGGGGCGCAGGGGAAAAACTGTTTTTT. Its protein product is CASSSTGGAGEKLFF. The variable domain in full, with the rest retrieved from reference TRBV7-3 and TRBJ1-4, is GAGVSQTPSNKVTEKGKYVELRCDPISGHTALYWYRQSLGQGPEFLIYFQGTGAADDSGLPNDRFFAVRPEGSVSTLKIQRTERGDSAVYLCASSSTGGAGEKLFFGSGTQLSVL.

This clonotype has more than one count but fewer than ten. The V and J genes are TRBV15 and TRBJ2-5, with D perhaps TRBD1 or TRBD2 (5 bases each). The V end was cut by 0 bases, the J end by 3 bases, with 8 bases between. The CDR3 runs to 14 residues. CDR1 and CDR2 from the germline V gene are LNHNV and YYDKDF (reference sequence). The DNA of the CDR3 is TGTGCCACCAGCAGAGATGGGGGTAAAGAGACCCAGTACTTC. Protein: CATSRDGGKETQYF.

This clonotype has only a few counts. In nucleotides, the CDR3 is TGCAGCGTCCCGAGGGCGGGAGCTACCTACAATGAGCAGTTCTTC. Its protein product is CSVPRAGATYNEQFF. The chain recombines TRBV29-1 with TRBJ2-1; TRBD2 agrees at 7 bases. Germline V gene sequence: CDR1 SQVTM, CDR2 ANQGSEA. The CDR3 has 15 residues. V shed 6 bases and J 2 bases; nucleotides not matched to a gene: 10.

This clonotype was seen a handful of times. The chain links TRBV24-1 to TRBJ2-5; a possible D gene is TRBD2 (5 bases). Germline-derived CDR1 and CDR2 are KGHDR and SFDVKD. The CDR3 covers 16 residues. The V end was cut by 4 bases, the J end by 2 bases, with 16 bases between. The chain's CDR3 is CATSDPGLDGQETQYF. The CDR3 DNA sequence: TGTGCCACCAGTGACCCCGGACTGGACGGTCAAGAGACCCAGTACTTC.

This clonotype showed up many times. The CDR3 loop reads CASSLAQGRGQFF. The CDR3 nucleotides read TGTGCCAGCAGCTTAGCGCAGGGGAGGGGGCAGTTCTTC. This chain connects TRBV7-6 to TRBJ2-1; a possible D gene is TRBD2 (7 bases). The CDR3 runs 13 residues. Germline CDR1 reads SGHVS; CDR2 reads FNYEAQ. The germline V and J ends were trimmed by 0 bases and 12 bases, with 12 bases remaining between them.

This clonotype was detected a few times. V gene TRBV25-1 combines with J gene TRBJ2-1; D not certain. This CDR3 region has 15 residues. Germline lookup yields CDR1 MGHDK and CDR2 SYGVNS. V gave up 6 bases and J gave up 5 bases, with 17 bases separating them. CDR3 DNA sequence: TGTGCCAGCAGGAGCGCACTACCGCCTGACAATGAGCAGTTCTTC. Protein sequence: CASRSALPPDNEQFF. The whole variable domain, remainder taken from reference TRBV25-1 and TRBJ2-1, is EADIYQTPRYLVIGTGKKITLECSQTMGHDKMYWYQQDPGMELHLIHYSYGVNSTEKGDLSSESTVSRIRTEHFPLTLESARPSHTSQYLCASRSALPPDNEQFFGPGTRLTVL.

This clonotype has a count of ten or more. The chain has TRBV5-1 and TRBJ2-1; D is undetermined. With 0 bases removed from V and 8 bases from J, the gap between germline ends came to 9 bases. CDR1 and CDR2 from the germline V gene are SGHRS and YFSETQ. The CDR3 length is 13 residues. CDR3 residues: CASSLDYFDEQFF. The DNA of the CDR3 is TGCGCCAGCAGCTTGGACTATTTCGATGAGCAGTTCTTC.